The T cell receptor beta chain under discussion was sequenced for a study of blood T cell repertoires in COVID-19. About the research overall: The study drew acute and convalescent COVID-19 samples from the United States, Italy and Spain. PBMCs, B-cell-depleted T cells, or T cells were the source of the cDNA or gDNA that made up the material.

The CDR3 totals 15 residues. V trimming: 0 bases; J trimming: 4 bases; junction bases outside the gene matches: 3. CDR1 and CDR2 from the germline V gene are SGHNT and YYREEE (reference sequence). As processed by the authors: It was from reference gene primer amplification that nucleated cell counts were estimated. TCRdb's table, derived via immunoSEQ multiplex PCR, lists solely in-frame clones and lacks some. Clone size and V and J calls were adopted from that table, with D and trimming inferred from the DNA. The data contain 75,000 to 90,000 clones, 80% of them singletons. The sequenced sample consisted of peripheral blood. This chain connects TRBV5-4 to TRBJ1-2, with 10 positions matching TRBD1. The receptor comes from a woman in her 40s with active or convalescent COVID-19. CDR3 protein: CASSLGGDRGYGYTF. CDR3 nucleotide sequence: TGTGCCAGCAGCTTGGGGGGGGACAGGGGCTATGGCTACACCTTC.